The T cell receptor beta chain described here comes from a study of identical twins. Study observations and caveats: Less excess twin sharing appeared in beta out-of-frame sequences.

The CDR3 loop spans 13 amino acids. CDR1 and CDR2 from the germline V gene are MDHEN and SYDVKM. J was trimmed by 10 bases and V by 7 bases; bases with no gene match: 6. Donors were all healthy Caucasians. Note on this clonotype: Antigen unknown.

It was template switching that added a universal primer site, and there were unique molecular identifiers on the cDNA. From the 5' RACE reads, TCRdb called clonotypes with MiXCR, one entry per CDR3 protein. The data show about 1.7 million distinct CDR3 sequences, about 31% seen once. This TCR was recovered from a newborn girl in good health. Sequencing was carried out using cord blood. V is TRBV28 and J is TRBJ1-6; 8 bases match TRBD1. In nucleotides, the CDR3 is TGTGCCAGCACCAGACAGGGGCAGTCACCCCTCCACTTT. It encodes CASTRQGQSPLHF.